The rows below give T cell receptor beta chains drawn from one sample of a study of a mutant IDH1 vaccine in newly diagnosed glioma. Profiled with immunoSEQ multiplex PCR; TCRdb holds only in-frame clones, not every one. Counted here are over 75,000 clones, 80% occurring once; the ten biggest clones make up 7.5%. Sequencing used PBMCs, obtained from a glioma patient treated with radiotherapy, temozolomide or both. These receptors all stem from a man between 40 and 49 years old with glioma. CDR3s include the opening cysteine and the closing phenylalanine or tryptophan. A D gene is named only where the DNA matches it firmly. Not all rows give a size; the values are once, few, many and, for expanded clones, a class.

v_call: TRBV6-1; d_call: TRBD1; clone_size: .; j_call: TRBJ2-7; cdr3_aa: CASSTDRGKYEQYF; cdr3_nt: TGTGCCAGCAGTACGGACAGGGGCAAGTACGAGCAGTACTTC
v_call: TRBV6-5; d_call: TRBD1; clone_size: .; j_call: TRBJ1-1; cdr3_aa: CASSSQDRGTEAFF; cdr3_nt: TGTGCCAGCAGTTCCCAAGACAGGGGGACTGAAGCTTTCTTT
v_call: TRBV2; d_call: .; clone_size: .; j_call: TRBJ2-1; cdr3_aa: CASSVQGTAYNEQFF; cdr3_nt: TGTGCCAGCAGTGTACAGGGTACCGCCTACAATGAGCAGTTCTTC
v_call: TRBV5-1; d_call: .; clone_size: .; j_call: TRBJ1-4; cdr3_aa: CASRRVGNDNEKLFF; cdr3_nt: TGCGCCAGCAGGAGGGTGGGGAACGATAATGAAAAACTGTTTTTT
v_call: TRBV5-1; d_call: TRBD1; clone_size: once; j_call: TRBJ2-3; cdr3_aa: CASSLQRGRVDTQYF; cdr3_nt: TGCGCCAGCAGCTTACAAAGGGGGCGCGTGGATACGCAGTATTTT
v_call: TRBV28; d_call: TRBD2; clone_size: once; j_call: TRBJ2-7; cdr3_aa: CASTSGASGRGEQYF; cdr3_nt: TGTGCCAGCACCTCAGGGGCTAGCGGGAGAGGGGAGCAGTACTTC
v_call: TRBV28; d_call: .; clone_size: .; j_call: TRBJ1-2; cdr3_aa: CASSLNGQSYGYTF; cdr3_nt: TGTGCCAGCAGTTTAAACGGACAGAGCTATGGCTACACCTTC
v_call: TRBV5-1; d_call: .; clone_size: .; j_call: TRBJ1-1; cdr3_aa: CASSLRSANTEAFF; cdr3_nt: TGCGCCAGCAGCTTGCGGTCGGCGAACACTGAAGCTTTCTTT
v_call: TRBV6-6; d_call: .; clone_size: .; j_call: TRBJ1-5; cdr3_aa: CASSGRDRGGNQPQHF; cdr3_nt: TGTGCCAGCAGCGGAAGGGATCGGGGAGGCAATCAGCCCCAGCATTTT
v_call: TRBV5-6; d_call: TRBD2; clone_size: .; j_call: TRBJ2-7; cdr3_aa: CASNRGGGEGQYF; cdr3_nt: TGTGCCAGCAACCGTGGGGGAGGGGAGGGGCAGTACTTC
v_call: TRBV7-6; d_call: TRBD2; clone_size: .; j_call: TRBJ2-4; cdr3_aa: CASSPQTGGQGIQYF; cdr3_nt: TGTGCCAGCAGCCCGCAGACGGGGGGTCAGGGCATTCAGTACTTC
v_call: TRBV27; d_call: TRBD2; clone_size: .; j_call: TRBJ2-7; cdr3_aa: CASSLASGSSYEQYF; cdr3_nt: TGTGCCAGCAGTTTAGCTAGCGGAAGCTCCTACGAGCAGTACTTC
v_call: TRBV15; d_call: .; clone_size: .; j_call: TRBJ2-7; cdr3_aa: CATSNRPRSEQYF; cdr3_nt: TGTGCCACCAGCAACAGACCGAGGTCCGAGCAGTACTTC
v_call: TRBV29-1; d_call: .; clone_size: .; j_call: TRBJ1-1; cdr3_aa: CSVPVTGVAFF; cdr3_nt: TGCAGCGTGCCAGTTACAGGCGTAGCTTTCTTT
v_call: TRBV5-1; d_call: TRBD2; clone_size: .; j_call: TRBJ2-1; cdr3_aa: CASSFQAGGHNEQFF; cdr3_nt: TGCGCCAGCAGCTTTCAAGCGGGAGGCCACAATGAGCAGTTCTTC
v_call: TRBV5-5; d_call: TRBD1; clone_size: .; j_call: TRBJ1-5; cdr3_aa: CASSLSRGQQPQHF; cdr3_nt: TGTGCCAGCAGCTTGTCAAGGGGGCAACAGCCCCAGCATTTT
v_call: TRBV6-6; d_call: TRBD2; clone_size: .; j_call: TRBJ2-5; cdr3_aa: CASSLAGGGETQYF; cdr3_nt: TGTGCCAGCAGTCTAGCGGGGGGGGGAGAGACCCAGTACTTC
v_call: TRBV19; d_call: .; clone_size: few; j_call: TRBJ1-1; cdr3_aa: CASSIGGVGNTEAFF; cdr3_nt: TGTGCCAGTAGTATTGGGGGGGTTGGGAACACTGAAGCTTTCTTT
v_call: TRBV10-3; d_call: .; clone_size: .; j_call: TRBJ1-2; cdr3_aa: CAITGEGVSGYTF; cdr3_nt: TGTGCCATCACCGGGGAGGGGGTCTCTGGCTACACCTTC
v_call: TRBV10-3; d_call: TRBD1; clone_size: .; j_call: TRBJ2-7; cdr3_aa: CAISYRGAQEQYF; cdr3_nt: TGTGCCATCAGTTACAGGGGGGCCCAGGAGCAGTACTTC
v_call: TRBV6-5; d_call: .; clone_size: .; j_call: TRBJ2-6; cdr3_aa: CASSLSSGANVLTF; cdr3_nt: TGTGCCAGCTCCTTAAGCTCTGGGGCCAACGTCCTGACTTTC
v_call: TRBV5-1; d_call: .; clone_size: .; j_call: TRBJ1-1; cdr3_aa: CASSYPGRGDTEAFF; cdr3_nt: TGCGCCAGCAGCTATCCGGGACGGGGGGACACTGAAGCTTTCTTT
v_call: TRBV11-2; d_call: TRBD1; clone_size: .; j_call: TRBJ1-1; cdr3_aa: CASSLGQGDTEAFF; cdr3_nt: TGTGCCAGCAGCTTGGGACAGGGAGACACTGAAGCTTTCTTT
v_call: TRBV7-2; d_call: TRBD2; clone_size: .; j_call: TRBJ2-1; cdr3_aa: CASSQGAGTHNEQFF; cdr3_nt: TGTGCCAGCAGCCAGGGAGCGGGAACCCACAATGAGCAGTTCTTC
v_call: TRBV9; d_call: TRBD2; clone_size: once; j_call: TRBJ2-3; cdr3_aa: CASSPMVQRDTDTQYF; cdr3_nt: TGTGCCAGCAGCCCCATGGTGCAGCGGGACACAGATACGCAGTATTTT
v_call: TRBV30; d_call: .; clone_size: .; j_call: TRBJ1-1; cdr3_aa: CACRPGNTEAFF; cdr3_nt: TGTGCCTGCAGACCCGGGAACACTGAAGCTTTCTTT